A selection of T cell receptor beta chains follows, all from one sample in a study of cytomegalovirus exposure and HLA in healthy donors. Method: immunoSEQ multiplex PCR; TCRdb's copy keeps in-frame clones and lacks some. The sample holds 100,000 to 120,000 clones, 67% seen once. The sequenced sample was PBMCs. These receptors were obtained from a man between 18 and 29 years old in good health and CMV-seropositive. CDR3s include the opening cysteine and the closing phenylalanine or tryptophan. A D gene is named only where the DNA matches it firmly. For some rows the clone size is stated as once, few or many, or as a class when expanded; others skip it.

J: TRBJ1-2
D: TRBD1
V: TRBV28
size: -
CDR3: CASTIGTGGNYGYTF
DNA: TGTGCCAGCACCATAGGGACAGGGGGGAACTATGGCTACACCTTC

J: TRBJ2-5
D: -
V: TRBV2
size: -
CDR3: CASTEWGVQETQYF
DNA: TGTGCCAGCACTGAATGGGGAGTCCAAGAGACCCAGTACTTC

J: TRBJ2-3
D: TRBD2
V: TRBV6-4
size: few
CDR3: CASSDSAGTTDTQYF
DNA: TGTGCCAGCAGTGACTCAGCGGGGACCACAGATACGCAGTATTTT

J: TRBJ1-4
D: -
V: TRBV10-3
size: -
CDR3: CAISESGRGEKLFF
DNA: TGTGCCATCAGTGAATCAGGGAGGGGTGAAAAACTGTTTTTT

J: TRBJ2-1
D: TRBD1
V: TRBV7-6
size: -
CDR3: CASSHSPRTGYNEQFF
DNA: TGTGCCAGCAGCCACTCCCCTCGGACAGGATACAATGAGCAGTTCTTC

J: TRBJ1-6
D: TRBD1
V: TRBV19
size: -
CDR3: CASSPNDRGRSPLHF
DNA: TGTGCCAGTAGTCCCAACGACAGGGGCAGGTCACCCCTCCACTTT

J: TRBJ1-5
D: -
V: TRBV10-3
size: few
CDR3: CAIRKQGDGQPQHF
DNA: TGTGCCATCAGGAAACAGGGAGACGGGCAGCCCCAGCATTTT

J: TRBJ2-5
D: -
V: TRBV5-6
size: -
CDR3: CASSLVAGQGTQYF
DNA: TGTGCCAGCAGCTTGGTGGCAGGCCAAGGGACCCAGTACTTC

J: TRBJ1-1
D: TRBD1
V: TRBV6-6
size: -
CDR3: CASSSGQLNTEAFF
DNA: TGTGCCAGCAGCTCGGGACAGCTGAACACTGAAGCTTTCTTT

J: TRBJ2-3
D: -
V: TRBV18
size: -
CDR3: CASSLGGASDTQYF
DNA: TGTGCCAGCTCGCTGGGGGGTGCCTCAGATACGCAGTATTTT

J: TRBJ1-3
D: -
V: TRBV29-1
size: -
CDR3: CSVEGASGNTIYF
DNA: TGCAGCGTCGAAGGAGCCTCTGGAAACACCATATATTTT

J: TRBJ2-2
D: -
V: TRBV29-1
size: -
CDR3: CSGGQGGELFF
DNA: TGCAGCGGGGGGCAGGGCGGGGAGCTGTTTTTT

J: TRBJ1-1
D: -
V: TRBV28
size: -
CDR3: CASSTSPRKSGGAFF
DNA: TGTGCCAGCAGTACTTCCCCGCGGAAGAGCGGAGGAGCTTTCTTT

J: TRBJ2-2
D: -
V: TRBV27
size: -
CDR3: CASSIIAGELFF
DNA: TGTGCCAGCAGTATTATCGCCGGGGAGCTGTTTTTT

J: TRBJ2-2
D: TRBD1
V: TRBV4-1
size: few
CDR3: CASSQQGDRGHPGELFF
DNA: TGCGCCAGCAGCCAGCAGGGGGACAGGGGGCACCCCGGGGAGCTGTTTTTT

J: TRBJ1-5
D: TRBD1
V: TRBV28
size: -
CDR3: CASRGQGVNQPQHF
DNA: TGTGCCAGCAGGGGACAGGGGGTCAATCAGCCCCAGCATTTT

J: TRBJ1-1
D: -
V: TRBV11-2
size: -
CDR3: CASSTGMNTEAFF
DNA: TGTGCCAGCTCAACAGGGATGAACACTGAAGCTTTCTTT

J: TRBJ1-2
D: TRBD1
V: TRBV19
size: -
CDR3: CAVHPASGQTSYGYTF
DNA: TGTGCCGTTCACCCGGCATCGGGACAGACTAGCTATGGCTACACCTTC

J: TRBJ2-7
D: TRBD1
V: TRBV7-2
size: -
CDR3: CASSLDRGSEQYF
DNA: TGTGCCAGCAGCTTAGACAGGGGTTCCGAGCAGTACTTC

J: TRBJ2-3
D: -
V: TRBV30
size: -
CDR3: CAWAGGSTDTQYF
DNA: TGTGCCTGGGCGGGCGGGAGCACAGATACGCAGTATTTT

J: TRBJ2-1
D: -
V: TRBV7-9
size: -
CDR3: CASSPPGTGNNEQFF
DNA: TGTGCCAGCAGCCCCCCGGGAACAGGGAACAATGAGCAGTTCTTC

J: TRBJ1-6
D: TRBD1
V: TRBV5-1
size: -
CDR3: CASSYHRGAVGSPLHF
DNA: TGCGCCAGCAGCTACCACAGGGGAGCAGTAGGATCACCCCTCCACTTT

J: TRBJ1-2
D: TRBD1
V: TRBV5-1
size: -
CDR3: CASSLSALTGIYGYTF
DNA: TGCGCCAGCAGCTTGAGCGCCCTGACAGGGATCTATGGCTACACCTTC

J: TRBJ2-5
D: -
V: TRBV19
size: medium-sized
CDR3: CASSIDSQETQYF
DNA: TGTGCCAGTAGTATAGACAGTCAAGAGACCCAGTACTTC

J: TRBJ1-2
D: -
V: TRBV5-6
size: -
CDR3: CASSQTAGEIHGYTF
DNA: TGTGCCAGCAGTCAAACTGCGGGGGAGATTCATGGCTACACCTTC

J: TRBJ2-4
D: -
V: TRBV4-2
size: few
CDR3: CASSQPGSAKNIQYF
DNA: TGTGCCAGCAGCCAACCGGGATCGGCCAAAAACATTCAGTACTTC

J: TRBJ2-3
D: -
V: TRBV7-3
size: once
CDR3: CASSSTGTDTQYF
DNA: TGTGCCAGCAGCTCGACAGGCACAGATACGCAGTATTTT

J: TRBJ2-2
D: TRBD2
V: TRBV5-1
size: -
CDR3: CASSLGSWLSGGSGTGELFF
DNA: TGCGCCAGCAGCTTGGGTTCTTGGTTGAGCGGGGGATCGGGCACCGGGGAGCTGTTTTTT

J: TRBJ2-2
D: TRBD2
V: TRBV9
size: -
CDR3: CASSVVPGLYTGELFF
DNA: TGTGCCAGCAGCGTAGTTCCGGGACTATACACCGGGGAGCTGTTTTTT

J: TRBJ1-5
D: TRBD1
V: TRBV18
size: -
CDR3: CASSKTGGNQPQHF
DNA: TGTGCCAGCTCAAAGACAGGGGGCAATCAGCCCCAGCATTTT

J: TRBJ2-7
D: -
V: TRBV6-5
size: -
CDR3: CVSSYQGGYEQYF
DNA: TGTGTCAGCAGTTACCAGGGGGGCTACGAGCAGTACTTC

J: TRBJ2-6
D: TRBD1
V: TRBV6-5
size: once
CDR3: CASRPTGALANVLTF
DNA: TGTGCCAGCAGACCGACAGGGGCATTGGCCAACGTCCTGACTTTC

J: TRBJ1-6
D: -
V: TRBV5-1
size: -
CDR3: CASSLDVGRGSPLHF
DNA: TGCGCCAGCAGCCTGGATGTGGGTAGGGGTTCACCCCTCCACTTT

J: TRBJ1-1
D: -
V: TRBV19
size: -
CDR3: CASSGGGGGAGTEAFF
DNA: TGTGCCAGTAGTGGGGGCGGAGGGGGGGCGGGAACTGAAGCTTTCTTT

J: TRBJ2-3
D: TRBD2
V: TRBV5-1
size: few
CDR3: CASSLEERGGVDTQYF
DNA: TGCGCCAGCAGCTTGGAGGAGCGGGGGGGCGTAGATACGCAGTATTTT

J: TRBJ1-1
D: -
V: TRBV6-6
size: -
CDR3: CASSYSGGRLGLEAFF
DNA: TGTGCCAGCAGTTACTCTGGGGGCAGGCTGGGGCTTGAAGCTTTCTTT

J: TRBJ2-3
D: TRBD2
V: TRBV5-1
size: -
CDR3: CASSYSERGSSNTDTQYF
DNA: TGCGCCAGCAGCTACTCCGAGCGGGGGTCCTCGAACACAGATACGCAGTATTTT

J: TRBJ2-3
D: TRBD1
V: TRBV6-6
size: -
CDR3: CASSGAGTGSADTQYF
DNA: TGTGCCAGCTCAGGGGCCGGGACAGGGTCTGCAGATACGCAGTATTTT

J: TRBJ1-2
D: -
V: TRBV7-2
size: -
CDR3: CASSLVGTGDAYGYTF
DNA: TGTGCCAGCAGCTTAGTTGGAACAGGAGATGCCTATGGCTACACCTTC

J: TRBJ2-1
D: -
V: TRBV4-1
size: -
CDR3: CASSHPIVSSYNEQFF
DNA: TGCGCCAGCAGCCACCCCATAGTGAGCTCCTACAATGAGCAGTTCTTC

J: TRBJ1-2
D: -
V: TRBV6-5
size: few
CDR3: CASSWTINYGYTF
DNA: TGTGCCAGCAGTTGGACTATTAACTATGGCTACACCTTC

J: TRBJ1-5
D: TRBD1
V: TRBV4-1
size: -
CDR3: CASSQVTSTGGPQHF
DNA: TGCGCCAGCAGCCAAGTTACATCGACAGGGGGGCCCCAGCATTTT

J: TRBJ1-2
D: -
V: TRBV19
size: -
CDR3: CASTPVGAGANYGYTF
DNA: TGTGCCAGTACCCCCGTGGGGGCAGGGGCCAACTATGGCTACACCTTC

J: TRBJ1-2
D: -
V: TRBV5-6
size: -
CDR3: CASSLQGNALDGYTF
DNA: TGTGCCAGCAGCTTACAGGGAAATGCGTTGGATGGCTACACCTTC

J: TRBJ2-1
D: TRBD2
V: TRBV5-1
size: -
CDR3: CASSNGTSGGSEQFF
DNA: TGCGCCAGCAGCAATGGGACTAGCGGGGGAAGTGAGCAGTTCTTC

J: TRBJ1-6
D: -
V: TRBV6-1
size: -
CDR3: CASSEGRYNSPLHF
DNA: TGTGCCAGCAGTGAAGGCAGGTATAATTCACCCCTCCACTTT

J: TRBJ2-7
D: TRBD2
V: TRBV5-1
size: -
CDR3: CASSPGTSGLITSYEQYF
DNA: TGCGCCAGCAGCCCCGGGACTAGCGGCTTAATCACCTCCTACGAGCAGTACTTC

J: TRBJ2-5
D: TRBD1
V: TRBV6-1
size: -
CDR3: CASSSGQGQTQYF
DNA: TGTGCCAGCAGCTCGGGACAGGGCCAGACCCAGTACTTC

J: TRBJ2-7
D: TRBD1
V: TRBV6-5
size: -
CDR3: CASSYSGTGNYEQYF
DNA: TGTGCCAGCAGTTACTCGGGGACAGGGAACTACGAGCAGTACTTC

J: TRBJ1-6
D: -
V: TRBV5-1
size: -
CDR3: CASSLPEVANSPLHF
DNA: TGCGCCAGCAGCTTGCCAGAGGTAGCCAATTCACCCCTCCACTTT

J: TRBJ2-1
D: TRBD2
V: TRBV5-4
size: -
CDR3: CASSPAGGRGGRNEQFF
DNA: TGTGCCAGCAGCCCGGCGGGGGGGCGGGGGGGCCGGAATGAGCAGTTCTTC

J: TRBJ1-5
D: -
V: TRBV28
size: -
CDR3: CASRRAGSNQPQHF
DNA: TGTGCCAGCCGGAGGGCCGGGAGCAATCAGCCCCAGCATTTT

J: TRBJ1-1
D: TRBD1
V: TRBV27
size: -
CDR3: CATTGAANTEAFF
DNA: TGTGCCACAACAGGGGCGGCGAACACTGAAGCTTTCTTT

J: TRBJ1-3
D: TRBD1
V: TRBV5-6
size: -
CDR3: CASSRSRDRDSGNTIYF
DNA: TGTGCCAGCAGCCGGAGCCGGGACAGGGACTCTGGAAACACCATATATTTT

J: TRBJ2-2
D: TRBD2
V: TRBV28
size: -
CDR3: CASSRGGGTGELFF
DNA: TGTGCCAGCAGTCGGGGCGGGGGAACCGGGGAGCTGTTTTTT